Each of the 23 T cell receptor beta chains below was sequenced from the same sample in a study of T cell repertoires in cytomegalovirus infection. These receptors' antigens are unknown. TCRdb processed the reads anew with MiXCR; each CDR3 protein has one entry. The data show about 480,000 distinct CDR3 sequences, more than 30% seen once. This material consisted of cultured PBMCs, taken from culture after CMV antigen stimulation. The receptors were sampled from a human donor in good health (CMV status not recorded). Some clones in this sample may be carry-over from other donors' samples.

The chain combines TRBV24-1 with TRBJ1-2, with D hard to call. The CDR3 length is 15 residues. Germline CDR1 is KGHDR and CDR2 is SFDVKD. V was cut by 1 base and J by 2 bases, with 10 bases left in between. The CDR3 DNA sequence: TGTGCCACCAGTGATTTTAAAGGGTCCAACTATGGCTACACCTTC. Protein product: CATSDFKGSNYGYTF.

The table lists this clonotype with many counts. The J gene is TRBJ1-5, the V gene TRBV2, with D tentatively TRBD1 (6 bases). The germline CDR1 and CDR2 sequences are SNHLY and FYNNEI. V was trimmed by 9 bases and J by 4 bases, leaving 13 bases between them. This CDR3 is 13 amino acids long. The CDR3 DNA reads as TGTGCCAGTAGCTACAGGGAGAATCAGCCCCAGCATTTT. This sequence encodes CASSYRENQPQHF. The whole variable domain, remainder taken from reference TRBV2 and TRBJ1-5, is EPEVTQTPSHQVTQMGQEVILRCVPISNHLYFYWYRQILGQKVEFLVSFYNNEISEKSEIFDDQFSVERPDGSNFTLKIRSTKLEDSAMYFCASSYRENQPQHFGDGTRLSIL.

This clonotype appeared many times. The chain couples TRBV5-5 to TRBJ1-5; D is perhaps TRBD1 (6 bases). The germline CDR1 and CDR2 sequences are SGHKS and YYEKEE (reference sequence). The CDR3 has 13 amino acids. Trimming took 4 bases from V and 5 from J, leaving 10 bases between them. CDR3 in amino acids: CASSIQGHQPQHF. The CDR3 region has the DNA TGTGCCAGCAGCATACAGGGTCATCAGCCCCAGCATTTT.

The rearrangement links TRBV27 to TRBJ2-1; D assignment may be TRBD1 or TRBD2 (5 bases each). V dropped 7 bases and J dropped 8 bases, with 9 bases sitting between them. The germline CDR1 and CDR2 sequences are MNHEY and SMNVEV (reference sequence). This CDR3 comprises 11 residues. The CDR3 coding sequence is TGTGCCAGCACGAGGGACGATGAGCAGTTCTTC. Amino acids: CASTRDDEQFF.

CDR3 residues: CASRDPAASGRNEQFF. Written as DNA, the CDR3 is TGCGCCAGCAGAGACCCGGCGGCTAGCGGACGCAATGAGCAGTTCTTC. The chain has TRBV10-2 and TRBJ2-1; 7 nucleotides match TRBD2. The germline V gene encodes CDR1 WSHSY and CDR2 SAAADI. Germline trimming cut 6 bases from V and 6 bases from J; bases unmatched to any gene: 14. The CDR3 loop spans 16 amino acids.

This clonotype was recorded a few times. This rearrangement joins TRBV12-3 or TRBV12-4 to TRBJ1-4, with D possibly being TRBD1 (6 bases). Trimming stripped 6 bases from V and 6 bases from J, with 11 bases between. The CDR3 extends over 13 amino acids. The CDR3 is CASRVDSYEKLFF. In nucleotides, the CDR3 is TGTGCCAGCAGAGTGGACAGTTATGAAAAACTGTTTTTT.

The V call is TRBV29-1, the J call TRBJ2-7; TRBD2 matches 9 bases. There are 13 residues in the CDR3. Germline lookup yields CDR1 SQVTM and CDR2 ANQGSEA. The trim removed 3 bases at V and 3 bases at J, leaving 3 bases unmatched. CDR3 sequence (DNA): TGCAGCGTTGAGGCTAGCGGGGACTACGAGCAGTACTTC. This sequence encodes CSVEASGDYEQYF.

This CDR3 reads CASSPLMGQGHTEAFF. CDR3 in DNA: TGTGCCAGCTCACCACTAATGGGACAGGGTCACACTGAAGCTTTCTTT. The rearrangement joins TRBV18 to TRBJ1-1; 9 bases fit TRBD1. Germline V lookup: CDR1 KGHSH, CDR2 LQKENI. The CDR3 covers 16 residues. V lost 1 base, J lost 3 bases, and 6 bases stayed unmatched.

V usage is TRBV4-1 and J usage is TRBJ2-4; D not certain. Between the trimmed V and J ends, which lost 1 base and 9 bases, there was a span of 7 bases. Germline V gene sequence: CDR1 MGHRA, CDR2 YSYEKL. CDR3 length: 12 amino acids. CDR3 loop: CASSQVGLIQYF. In nucleotides, the CDR3 is TGCGCCAGCAGCCAAGTGGGCCTCATTCAGTACTTC.

Ten or more counts support this clonotype. V is TRBV7-2 and J is TRBJ2-3; TRBD2 matches 9 bases. Unmatched junction bases numbered 12, after V lost 5 bases and J lost 3 bases. CDR1 and CDR2 from the germline V gene are SGHTA and FQGNSA. CDR3 length equals 17 residues. CDR3 amino acids: CASSPRIAGDRTDTQYF. The CDR3 coding sequence is TGTGCCAGCAGCCCTCGGATAGCGGGAGACCGGACAGATACGCAGTATTTT.

This clonotype was counted only a few times. This chain links TRBV7-2 with TRBJ2-5, with 7 positions matching TRBD1. The J segment lost 4 bases and the V segment lost 5 bases, leaving 7 bases of the junction unmatched. The CDR3 runs to 14 residues. Germline V gives CDR1 SGHTA, CDR2 FQGNSA. CDR3 sequence reads: CASSRQGSAETQYF. The CDR3 region has the DNA TGTGCCAGCAGCCGACAGGGTAGTGCAGAGACCCAGTACTTC.

In this sample, this clonotype turned up many times. This rearrangement joins TRBV7-2 to TRBJ2-1, with TRBD1 matching over 7 bases. Germline CDR1 is SGHTA and CDR2 is FQGNSA. This CDR3 region has 15 residues. V lost 5 bases to trimming and J lost 5 bases; unmatched junction nucleotides: 9. Here the CDR3 reads CASSLLRGSNNEQFF. The CDR3 DNA follows: TGTGCCAGCAGCCTTCTCAGGGGGAGTAACAATGAGCAGTTCTTC.

This clonotype was counted only a few times. This chain joins TRBV6-2 or TRBV6-3 and TRBJ2-1, with D possibly being TRBD2 (5 bases). Per germline, CDR1 MNHEY and CDR2 SVGEGT. Trimming took 0 bases from V and 15 from J, leaving 27 bases between them. CDR3 length: 17 amino acids. The chain's CDR3 is CASSYSRQVPAYPRGFF. The CDR3 nucleotides read TGTGCCAGCAGTTACTCTAGGCAAGTTCCCGCCTACCCCCGGGGGTTCTTC.

The CDR3 bases are TGTGCCAGCAGTTTAGCTGGCGGGAATGAAAAACTGTTTTTT. Translated, it gives CASSLAGGNEKLFF. V usage is TRBV12-3 or TRBV12-4 and J usage is TRBJ1-4, with D hard to call. Trimming took 0 bases from V and 5 from J, leaving 7 bases between them. The CDR3 spans 14 residues.

This clonotype was seen more than once but under ten times. The V and J genes are TRBV7-2 and TRBJ2-3; D may be TRBD1 or TRBD2 (6 bases each). This CDR3 is built from 14 residues. V was pared by 6 bases and J by 3 bases, with 13 bases between. Germline-derived CDR1 and CDR2 are SGHTA and FQGNSA. The CDR3 here is CASSLRGTTDTQYF. The CDR3 nucleotides are TGTGCCAGCAGTTTACGGGGGACAACAGATACGCAGTATTTT.

The V call is TRBV7-8, the J call TRBJ2-1; 9 nucleotides agree with TRBD2. The CDR3 covers 16 residues. J lost 4 bases, V lost 5 bases, and 9 bases had no gene match. The V gene's germline CDR1 is SGHVS and CDR2 FQNEAQ. CDR3 sequence: CASSTDLLAGYNEQFF. CDR3 sequence (DNA): TGTGCCAGCAGCACCGATCTTCTAGCGGGGTACAATGAGCAGTTCTTC.

J is TRBJ2-5 and V is TRBV20-1; 12 bases are a match to TRBD2. The CDR3 is 15 residues long. V lost 0 bases and J lost 9; bases outside the gene matches: 8. The germline CDR1 and CDR2 sequences are DFQATT and SNEGSKA (reference sequence). CDR3 in amino acids: CSARDLAGGPVAQYF. The CDR3 DNA is TGCAGTGCTAGAGACCTAGCGGGAGGGCCGGTCGCCCAGTACTTC.

The V call is TRBV19, the J call TRBJ2-1; D gene unclear. The CDR3 is 16 amino acids. V lost 3 bases, J lost 2 bases, and 14 bases lay in between. CDR1 LNHDA and CDR2 SQIVND come from the germline V gene (reference sequence). The CDR3 DNA sequence: TGTGCCAGTAGTATCGGTAGTTCGGTCCCCTACAATGAGCAGTTCTTC. The encoded protein is CASSIGSSVPYNEQFF.

This chain joins TRBV14 and TRBJ2-1; D call uncertain. CDR3 length: 14 residues. Germline CDR1 reads SGHDN; CDR2 reads FVKESK. Trimming stripped 1 base from V and 5 bases from J, with 9 bases between. CDR3 protein: CASSQVSGNNEQFF. The CDR3 region has the DNA TGTGCCAGCAGCCAAGTGTCCGGAAACAATGAGCAGTTCTTC.

This clonotype was seen at least ten times. The chain uses TRBV7-2 and TRBJ2-1; the match to TRBD2 covers 13 bases. There are 15 residues in the CDR3. In germline, CDR1 is SGHTA, CDR2 FQGNSA. V lost 6 bases to trimming and J lost 8 bases; unmatched junction nucleotides: 7. The CDR3 loop reads CASSQLAGGFDEQFF. CDR3 in DNA: TGTGCCAGCAGTCAACTAGCGGGAGGGTTCGATGAGCAGTTCTTC.

The CDR3 loop reads CSARAESSGNTIYF. In DNA, the CDR3 is TGCAGTGCTAGAGCCGAAAGCTCTGGAAACACCATATATTTT. The rearrangement uses TRBV20-1 and TRBJ1-3; D gene unclear. The ends were cut back, 1 base at V and 0 bases at J, with 7 bases in the middle. The germline gives CDR1 DFQATT, CDR2 SNEGSKA (reference sequence). The CDR3 has 14 amino acids.

The CDR3 spells CASSYGLAGGPNEQFF. CDR3 DNA: TGTGCCAGCAGTTATGGGCTAGCGGGAGGGCCGAATGAGCAGTTCTTC. The chain links TRBV6-2 or TRBV6-3 to TRBJ2-1; 12 nucleotides align to TRBD2. The V and J ends lost 3 bases and 7 bases, in that order; junction bases with no gene match: 7. In germline, CDR1 is MNHEY, CDR2 SVGEGT. The CDR3 length is 16 residues.

This clonotype was observed a handful of times. V and J are TRBV7-9 and TRBJ1-1; D unresolved. The CDR3 has 13 amino acids. The V gene lost 2 bases and the J gene lost 1 base, with 5 bases spanning the gap. Germline CDR1 SEHNR, CDR2 FQNEAQ (reference sequence). The CDR3 here is CASSLYANTEAFF. The CDR3 nucleotides read TGTGCCAGCAGCTTATATGCGAACACTGAAGCTTTCTTT.